Given below is one T cell receptor (beta chain) in context. In the source study's methods: Estimation of nucleated cell counts relied on the amplification of reference gene primers. The assay was immunoSEQ multiplex PCR, and TCRdb's table has in-frame clones only and misses some. That table gives V, J and clone size, and the DNA gave D and trimming. The sample lists some 30,000 clones, roughly 89% occurring once. The record originates from a study of blood T cell repertoires in COVID-19. Across the study: Donors in the United States, Italy and Spain gave samples during acute or convalescent COVID-19. Sources were T cells, B-cell-depleted T cells, or PBMCs; the material itself was cDNA or gDNA.

This CDR3 comprises 15 residues. Germline CDR1 SGHDT, CDR2 YYEEEE. Germline trimming cut 3 bases from V and 9 bases from J; bases unmatched to any gene: 10. The sample consisted of peripheral blood. The rearrangement links TRBV5-6 to TRBJ2-5; TRBD2 matches 11 bases. The origin of this receptor is a man at least 80 years old with acute or convalescent COVID-19. The CDR3 region has the DNA TGTGCCAGCAGCTCGACTAGCGGGACCCCTAAAGCCCAGTACTTC. This sequence encodes CASSSTSGTPKAQYF. Combining the CDR3 with reference TRBV5-6 and TRBJ2-5 gives the whole variable domain DAGVTQSPTHLIKTRGQQVTLRCSPKSGHDTVSWYQQALGQGPQFIFQYYEEEERQRGNFPDRFSGHQFPNYSSELNVNALLLGDSALYLCASSSTSGTPKAQYFGPGTRLLVL.